This entry features one TCR beta chain sequence. Its antigen is still unknown. This specimen comes from a study of T cell clones after liver transplantation. Study-level points and caveats: Low donor cell numbers restricted donor-reactive repertoire measurement in two subjects.

J was trimmed by 0 bases and V by 5 bases; bases with no gene match: 2. This CDR3 has 13 residues. Germline V gene lookup returns CDR1 SGHRS and CDR2 YFSETQ. Libraries were prepared by immunoSEQ multiplex PCR; TCRdb keeps only in-frame clonotypes and omits some of them. This table holds tens of thousands of clones, approximately 93% found once. Sample: CD8+ T cells from blood, taken less than 26 months after liver transplant. This rearrangement joins TRBV5-1 to TRBJ2-7; 7 nucleotides line up with TRBD2. The source of this sequence is a human patient who received a liver transplant. The T cells may come from the graft donor. CDR3 bases: TGCGCCAGCAGGGCTAGCGGCTCCTACGAGCAGTACTTC. It is translated as CASRASGSYEQYF.